This is a list of T cell receptor beta chains from one sample in a study of regulatory T cells in long-lasting Graves disease. TCRdb reprocessed the multiplex PCR reads with MiXCR, giving one entry per CDR3 protein. This sample carries roughly 520,000 distinct CDR3 sequences, 12% of them seen once, and the ten largest clones take over 7%. This sample was also put to use in a study of T cells in Graves' hyperthyroidism and ophthalmopathy.

Sequences were derived from peripheral blood mononuclear cells (PBMCs), sampled at new diagnosis, from a patient treated with antithyroid drugs. The receptors come from a woman aged 25 to 39 with Graves disease. Both conserved end residues are part of each CDR3. The order of the fields is D gene, CDR3 length, clone size, J gene, V gene, CDR3 DNA, CDR3 protein. A D gene is named only where the DNA matches it firmly. Clone size is shown for a subset of rows, as once, few, many or a class of expanded clone.

D: NA
length: 12
size: many
J: TRBJ2-7
V: TRBV12-3/TRBV12-4
DNA: TGTGCCAGCCGGGCCCGGACCTACGAGCAGTACTTC
CDR3: CASRARTYEQYF

D: TRBD2
length: 16
size: many
J: TRBJ2-3
V: TRBV11-2
DNA: TGTGCCAGCAGCTTTAGCGGGAGGGCCAGCACAGATACGCAGTATTTT
CDR3: CASSFSGRASTDTQYF

D: TRBD1
length: 14
size: many
J: TRBJ1-1
V: TRBV18
DNA: TGTGCCAGCTCACCATCAGGGGGCAGGACTGAAGCTTTCTTT
CDR3: CASSPSGGRTEAFF

D: NA
length: 13
size: NA
J: TRBJ2-7
V: TRBV29-1
DNA: TGCAGCGTTGTGGGCGGCGCCCTTTACGAGCAGTACTTC
CDR3: CSVVGGALYEQYF

D: NA
length: 15
size: many
J: TRBJ2-1
V: TRBV2
DNA: TGTGCCAGCTGGGGTGGGACTCTCTCCTACAATGAGCAGTTCTTC
CDR3: CASWGGTLSYNEQFF

D: NA
length: 13
size: few
J: TRBJ1-1
V: TRBV30
DNA: TGTGCCTGGAAAGCCCCAATGAACACTGAAGCTTTCTTT
CDR3: CAWKAPMNTEAFF

D: TRBD1
length: 15
size: many
J: TRBJ1-4
V: TRBV28
DNA: TGTGCCAGCAGTAGAGGACAGGGAAAGTATGAAAAACTGTTTTTT
CDR3: CASSRGQGKYEKLFF

D: NA
length: 12
size: few
J: TRBJ1-4
V: TRBV15
DNA: TGTGCCACCAGCGGGGTTTTTGAAAAACTGTTTTTT
CDR3: CATSGVFEKLFF

D: TRBD1
length: 15
size: many
J: TRBJ2-4
V: TRBV7-9
DNA: TGTGCCAGCACCTCGACAGGGTCGACCAAAAACATTCAGTACTTC
CDR3: CASTSTGSTKNIQYF

D: TRBD1
length: 14
size: many
J: TRBJ1-1
V: TRBV2
DNA: TGTGCCAACACCCCGGACAGGTGGAACACTGAAGCTTTCTTT
CDR3: CANTPDRWNTEAFF

D: NA
length: 11
size: NA
J: TRBJ2-7
V: TRBV10-3
DNA: TGTGCCATCAGAGAATACTACGAGCAGTACTTC
CDR3: CAIREYYEQYF

D: NA
length: 13
size: few
J: TRBJ1-2
V: TRBV6-1
DNA: TGTGCCAGCAGACTGGGCACGAGCAGAGGCTACACCTTC
CDR3: CASRLGTSRGYTF

D: TRBD1
length: 12
size: many
J: TRBJ2-1
V: TRBV28
DNA: TGTGCCAGCCGGACAGGGGTGGGTGAGCAGTTCTTC
CDR3: CASRTGVGEQFF

D: NA
length: 17
size: many
J: TRBJ2-7
V: TRBV27
DNA: TGTGCCAGCAGTAGGTATGGTGCACCCAGGGGAGCCTACGAGCAGTACTTC
CDR3: CASSRYGAPRGAYEQYF

D: TRBD2
length: 15
size: many
J: TRBJ2-3
V: TRBV19
DNA: TGTGCCAGTCAGATTTCTAGCGGTACCGCAGATACGCAGTATTTT
CDR3: CASQISSGTADTQYF

D: NA
length: 16
size: many
J: TRBJ2-2
V: TRBV7-2
DNA: TGTGCCAGCAGCTTGGGACGGATCCTGAACACCGGGGAGCTGTTTTTT
CDR3: CASSLGRILNTGELFF

D: NA
length: 14
size: many
J: TRBJ1-1
V: TRBV18
DNA: TGTGCCAGCTCACCATCCCCTGGGGACACTGAAGCTTTCTTT
CDR3: CASSPSPGDTEAFF

D: TRBD1
length: 14
size: NA
J: TRBJ2-7
V: TRBV25-1
DNA: TGTGCCAGCAGTGATATAAACAGGGGTTACGAGCAGTACTTC
CDR3: CASSDINRGYEQYF

D: NA
length: 15
size: NA
J: TRBJ1-2
V: TRBV7-9
DNA: TGTGCCAGCAGCCATTACGGCCAGCATAGAAGTGGCTACACCTTC
CDR3: CASSHYGQHRSGYTF

D: NA
length: 11
size: many
J: TRBJ2-1
V: TRBV29-1
DNA: TGCAGCGTTGAAGGTGGTACTGAGCAGTTCTTC
CDR3: CSVEGGTEQFF

D: TRBD2
length: 17
size: many
J: TRBJ2-6
V: TRBV5-1
DNA: TGCGCCAGCAGCTTGGTGGGACTAACAATGGAGGTCAACGTCCTGACTTTC
CDR3: CASSLVGLTMEVNVLTF

D: NA
length: 14
size: many
J: TRBJ1-1
V: TRBV7-3
DNA: TGTGCCAGCAGCGTCCAGCCCCTGAACACTGAAGCTTTCTTT
CDR3: CASSVQPLNTEAFF

D: NA
length: 17
size: few
J: TRBJ1-5
V: TRBV28
DNA: TGTGCCAGCAGTTTAATTCGCTGGGGGGCAGGAAATCAGCCCCAGCATTTT
CDR3: CASSLIRWGAGNQPQHF

D: NA
length: 16
size: few
J: TRBJ1-5
V: TRBV28
DNA: TGTGCCAGCAGCCCCACCGTCGGGGGGTTCAATCAGCCCCAGCATTTT
CDR3: CASSPTVGGFNQPQHF

D: TRBD2
length: 16
size: NA
J: TRBJ2-3
V: TRBV7-9
DNA: TGTGCCAGCAGCCTGCGACTAGCGGGCTACACAGATACGCAGTATTTT
CDR3: CASSLRLAGYTDTQYF

D: TRBD1
length: 13
size: NA
J: TRBJ1-1
V: TRBV6-1
DNA: TGTGCCAGCAGTCAGTACAGGGGCACTGAAGCTTTCTTT
CDR3: CASSQYRGTEAFF

D: TRBD2
length: 14
size: NA
J: TRBJ2-1
V: TRBV2
DNA: TGTGCCAGCAGCGTAGCGGGAGGAGGGAATGAGCAGTTCTTC
CDR3: CASSVAGGGNEQFF

D: NA
length: 14
size: many
J: TRBJ2-1
V: TRBV27
DNA: TGTGCCAGCAGTTTATCGCGGGGACACGGCGAGCAGTTCTTC
CDR3: CASSLSRGHGEQFF

D: TRBD1
length: 16
size: NA
J: TRBJ2-4
V: TRBV12-3/TRBV12-4
DNA: TGTGCCAGCAGTTTAGAACGGACAGGGGGCGCAGGCATTCAGTACTTC
CDR3: CASSLERTGGAGIQYF

D: TRBD2
length: 17
size: many
J: TRBJ2-2
V: TRBV12-3/TRBV12-4
DNA: TGTGCCAGCAGTTTGAGTAGCGGGAGGCCGAACATCGGGGAGCTGTTTTTT
CDR3: CASSLSSGRPNIGELFF

D: NA
length: 16
size: many
J: TRBJ2-7
V: TRBV28
DNA: TGTGCCAGCAGTTCTAGGTTTCGGGGCTCAATCTACGAGCAGTACTTC
CDR3: CASSSRFRGSIYEQYF

D: TRBD1
length: 16
size: NA
J: TRBJ1-2
V: TRBV6-9
DNA: TGTGCCAGCAGTTACAAGGGGGCGCCTCCTTTGTATGGCTACACCTTC
CDR3: CASSYKGAPPLYGYTF

D: NA
length: 18
size: many
J: TRBJ1-2
V: TRBV25-1
DNA: TGTGCCAGCAGTGATGGTATCGGGGTCCTACCCGGGTACTATGGCTACACCTTC
CDR3: CASSDGIGVLPGYYGYTF

D: NA
length: 12
size: NA
J: TRBJ2-7
V: TRBV20-1
DNA: TGCAGTGCCTCGGATCTACAGGACGAGCAGTACTTC
CDR3: CSASDLQDEQYF